Below, 27 T cell receptor beta chains from the same sample are listed, as sequenced in a study of blood T cell repertoires in COVID-19. Repertoires were generated with immunoSEQ multiplex PCR, while TCRdb's copy carries only in-frame clones and drops some. Here the sample spans about 230,000 clones, 84% being singletons. The sequenced sample consisted of PBMCs or T cells enriched from blood (not recorded which). These TCRs come from a man aged 55 to 70 who had recovered from COVID-19.

The rearrangement uses TRBV6-5 and TRBJ1-5; D is uncertain. CDR3 length: 14 amino acids. Germline V gene lookup returns CDR1 MNHEY and CDR2 SVGAGI. V gave up 5 bases and J gave up 6 bases, with 14 bases separating them. The CDR3 is CASSQAAGLQPQHF. The CDR3 bases are TGTGCCAGCAGTCAGGCTGCTGGTCTTCAGCCCCAGCATTTT.

The chain employs TRBV5-8 and TRBJ2-2; 7 bases match TRBD2. Germline assignment: CDR1 SGHTS and CDR2 YDEGEE. The CDR3 extends over 15 amino acids. Germline trimming cut 4 bases from V and 8 bases from J; bases unmatched to any gene: 11. CDR3 amino acids: CASSRKRGYTGELFF. DNA of the CDR3: TGTGCCAGCAGCCGGAAGCGGGGCTATACTGGGGAGCTGTTTTTT. Based on the CDR3 plus reference TRBV5-8 and TRBJ2-2, the full variable domain is EAGVTQSPTHLIKTRGQQATLRCSPISGHTSVYWYQQALGLGLQFLLWYDEGEERNRGNFPPRFSGRQFPNYSSELNVNALELEDSALYLCASSRKRGYTGELFFGEGSRLTVL.

The chain combines TRBV6-5 with TRBJ1-6; 10 bases line up with TRBD1. Germline CDR1 MNHEY, CDR2 SVGAGI. V gave up 5 bases and J gave up 7 bases; unmatched junction bases: 5. The CDR3 covers 15 residues. In nucleotides, the CDR3 is TGTGCCAGCAGTACCGGGACAGGGGTCAATTCACCCCTCCACTTT. Protein sequence: CASSTGTGVNSPLHF.

The V and J genes are TRBV4-1 and TRBJ1-5; D is possibly TRBD1 (5 bases). The CDR3 is made up of 15 amino acids. V gave up 0 bases and J gave up 2 bases, with 8 bases separating them. Looked up from germline, CDR1 is MGHRA and CDR2 is YSYEKL. Written as DNA, the CDR3 is TGCGCCAGCAGCCAAGAAGGCAGGGGCAATCAGCCCCAGCATTTT. Translating it yields CASSQEGRGNQPQHF.

This chain links TRBV4-3 with TRBJ2-3; the match to TRBD1 covers 9 bases. V lost 0 bases to trimming and J lost 1 base; unmatched junction nucleotides: 5. The germline V gene has CDR1 LGHNA and CDR2 YSLEER. The CDR3 is made up of 17 amino acids. In DNA form, the CDR3 reads TGCGCCAGCAGCCAAGAGGACAGGGGATGGGGCACAGATACGCAGTATTTT. This gives the protein CASSQEDRGWGTDTQYF.

This chain joins TRBV19 and TRBJ1-2; D gene ambiguous. The ends were cut back, 5 bases at V and 4 bases at J, with 14 bases in the middle. CDR1 and CDR2 from the germline V gene are LNHDA and SQIVND (reference sequence). The CDR3 has 14 amino acids. The CDR3 sequence: CASSPVLDLYGYTF. The CDR3 DNA sequence: TGTGCCAGTAGTCCCGTTTTAGATCTCTATGGCTACACCTTC.

The chain links TRBV20-1 to TRBJ1-1, with D uncertain. Germline CDR1 reads DFQATT; CDR2 reads SNEGSKA (reference sequence). CDR3 length: 12 amino acids. The V gene lost 3 bases and the J gene lost 1 base, with 6 bases spanning the gap. DNA of the CDR3: TGCAGTGCTAGTTGGCAGAACACTGAAGCTTTCTTT. Translated, it gives CSASWQNTEAFF.

V usage is TRBV5-1 and J usage is TRBJ1-1, with D possibly being TRBD1 (6 bases). The CDR3 consists of 14 residues. Germline V CDR1 and CDR2: SGHRS, YFSETQ. Trimming removed 4 bases at V and 5 bases at J, with 15 bases between. CDR3 coding DNA: TGCGCCAGCAGCCCCACAGGGCGACGTACTGAAGCTTTCTTT. Its protein is CASSPTGRRTEAFF.

V usage is TRBV18 and J usage is TRBJ1-2, with TRBD1 identical over 8 bases. V was pared by 3 bases and J by 5 bases, with 8 bases of the junction left unmatched. The CDR3 extends over 15 amino acids. The V gene's germline CDR1 is KGHSH and CDR2 LQKENI. CDR3 protein: CASSPLGQDDYGYTF. In nucleotides, the CDR3 is TGTGCCAGCTCACCCCTGGGACAGGACGATTATGGCTACACCTTC.

The rearrangement links TRBV5-1 to TRBJ2-4; 8 bases align to TRBD1. After removal of 2 bases from V and 6 bases from J, the junction contained 4 bases not matched to a gene. CDR3 length: 14 residues. Germline lookup yields CDR1 SGHRS and CDR2 YFSETQ. CDR3 sequence reads: CASSFAGGVNIQYF. The CDR3 region has the DNA TGCGCCAGCAGCTTCGCAGGGGGCGTAAACATTCAGTACTTC.

The rearrangement uses TRBV29-1 and TRBJ2-3; 7 bases align to TRBD1. The CDR3 has 13 residues. The junction had 1 base not matched to a gene; V was cut back by 1 base and J by 3 bases. The germline CDR1 and CDR2 sequences are SQVTM and ANQGSEA. Written as DNA, the CDR3 is TGCAGCGTTGAAGGGACAGGAACAGATACGCAGTATTTT. The encoded protein is CSVEGTGTDTQYF.

This clone was counted a single time. The chain combines TRBV11-3 with TRBJ1-3; D gene unclear. This CDR3 contains 13 residues. Trimming stripped 0 bases from V and 7 bases from J, with 7 bases between. From germline, CDR1 is SGHNT and CDR2 YENEEA. In DNA form, the CDR3 reads TGTGCCAGCAGCTTAGATTCCTACAACACCATATATTTT. Amino acid sequence: CASSLDSYNTIYF. The full variable domain, with the rest looked up from reference TRBV11-3 and TRBJ1-3, is EAGVVQSPRYKIIEKKQPVAFWCNPISGHNTLYWYLQNLGQGPELLIRYENEEAVDDSQLPKDRFSAERLKGVDSTLKIQPAELGDSAVYLCASSLDSYNTIYFGEGSWLTVV.

The chain links TRBV2 to TRBJ1-5; 8 bases match TRBD1. In germline, CDR1 is SNHLY, CDR2 FYNNEI. This CDR3 spans 18 amino acids. J was trimmed by 0 bases and V by 6 bases; bases with no gene match: 13. The CDR3 is CASRGTRGRGNSNQPQHF. Written as DNA, the CDR3 is TGTGCCAGCAGAGGGACCAGGGGGCGCGGGAATAGCAATCAGCCCCAGCATTTT.

The chain combines TRBV15 with TRBJ2-3, with D possibly being TRBD1 (5 bases). The germline CDR1 and CDR2 sequences are LNHNV and YYDKDF (reference sequence). This CDR3 spans 18 amino acids. Trimming stripped 2 bases from V and 0 bases from J, with 18 bases between. CDR3 DNA: TGTGCCACCAGCAGAAACTACCAGGGCCCCCTTAGCACAGATACGCAGTATTTT. It is translated as CATSRNYQGPLSTDTQYF.

The V call is TRBV5-1, the J call TRBJ1-1; TRBD1 is a possible D gene (5 bases). V dropped 6 bases and J dropped 4 bases, with 19 bases sitting between them. Germline CDR1 SGHRS, CDR2 YFSETQ. The CDR3 is 15 residues long. This chain's CDR3 is CASTDRRGLSTEAFF. The CDR3 DNA sequence: TGCGCCAGCACCGATCGAAGGGGCCTGAGCACTGAAGCTTTCTTT. Complete variable domain (other parts from reference TRBV5-1 and TRBJ1-1): KAGVTQTPRYLIKTRGQQVTLSCSPISGHRSVSWYQQTPGQGLQFLFEYFSETQRNKGNFPGRFSGRQFSNSRSEMNVSTLELGDSALYLCASTDRRGLSTEAFFGQGTRLTVV.

This sequence joins TRBV12-3 or TRBV12-4 and TRBJ1-5, with D possibly matching TRBD1 (5 bases). The germline V and J ends were trimmed by 6 bases and 7 bases, with 13 bases remaining between them. CDR3 size: 13 residues. Here the CDR3 reads CASRLGGDQPQHF. The CDR3 region has the DNA TGTGCCAGCAGGCTCGGGGGGGACCAGCCCCAGCATTTT.

V is TRBV7-9 and J is TRBJ2-5, with D possibly being TRBD2 (7 bases). CDR3 size: 17 residues. CDR1 is SEHNR and CDR2 is FQNEAQ in the germline V gene (reference sequence). Trimming pared 5 bases from V and 3 bases from J, leaving 22 bases between. CDR3 nucleotides: TGTGCCAGCAGCCCGCTCCTTAGTGGGGGGGCGGAAGAGACCCAGTACTTC. Its translation: CASSPLLSGGAEETQYF.

This chain connects TRBV19 to TRBJ2-3; no firm D call. The V gene lost 7 bases and the J gene lost 3 bases, with 17 bases spanning the gap. CDR1 and CDR2 from the germline V gene are LNHDA and SQIVND (reference sequence). This CDR3 comprises 15 residues. CDR3 amino acids: CASKGQRDTTDTQYF. In DNA, the CDR3 is TGTGCCAGTAAAGGCCAGCGAGATACTACAGATACGCAGTATTTT. Using reference TRBV19 and TRBJ2-3 for the parts outside the CDR3, the full variable domain is DGGITQSPKYLFRKEGQNVTLSCEQNLNHDAMYWYRQDPGQGLRLIYYSQIVNDFQKGDIAEGYSVSREKKESFPLTVTSAQKNPTAFYLCASKGQRDTTDTQYFGPGTRLTVL.

The V call is TRBV30, the J call TRBJ1-1; 8 bases match TRBD1. The CDR3 is 13 residues long. Germline V gene lookup returns CDR1 GTSNPN and CDR2 SVGIG (reference sequence). The V segment lost 5 bases and the J segment 4 bases; nucleotides outside the gene matches: 6. In nucleotides, the CDR3 is TGTGCCTGGTGCCTAACAGGGGGCACTGAAGCTTTCTTT. Residues: CAWCLTGGTEAFF.

The rearrangement joins TRBV7-9 to TRBJ2-3; TRBD1 matches at 7 bases. The CDR3 covers 13 residues. With V trimmed by 5 bases and J by 8 bases, 7 bases remained unmatched. Germline V gene sequence: CDR1 SEHNR, CDR2 FQNEAQ (reference sequence). The CDR3, as DNA: TGTGCCAGCAGCCGTGGGGACAGAAGTACGCAGTATTTT. It yields the protein CASSRGDRSTQYF.

This clone was picked up one time. The V call is TRBV7-9, the J call TRBJ2-2; TRBD2 is a possible D gene (5 bases). CDR3 length: 17 amino acids. Germline V lookup: CDR1 SEHNR, CDR2 FQNEAQ (reference sequence). Trimming pared 1 base from V and 1 base from J, leaving 13 bases between. The CDR3 DNA is TGTGCCAGCAGCTTAGTGTTCGGAGGTATGAACACCGGGGAGCTGTTTTTT. Translating it yields CASSLVFGGMNTGELFF.

This chain joins TRBV9 and TRBJ1-2; D is possibly TRBD1 (5 bases). The CDR3 loop spans 14 amino acids. Germline V gene lookup returns CDR1 SGDLS and CDR2 YYNGEE. V lost 3 bases and J 7 bases, leaving 16 bases between the germline ends. The DNA of the CDR3 is TGTGCCAGCAGCGGATGGGGACTCTCGGGTGGCTACACCTTC. It codes for CASSGWGLSGGYTF.

This clone has just a few counts. The chain employs TRBV25-1 and TRBJ2-3, with a weak D call TRBD1 (5 bases). The V end lost 6 bases, the J end lost 0 bases, and 7 bases lay between the germline ends. Germline assignment: CDR1 MGHDK and CDR2 SYGVNS. The CDR3 contains 13 residues. This chain's CDR3 is CASRWGSTDTQYF. CDR3 coding DNA: TGTGCCAGCAGGTGGGGCAGCACAGATACGCAGTATTTT.

This clone was seen only a few times. This rearrangement joins TRBV27 to TRBJ2-7; 9 bases align to TRBD1. Germline V gene sequence: CDR1 MNHEY, CDR2 SMNVEV (reference sequence). V shed 3 bases, J shed 5 bases, and the junction held 5 bases outside the gene matches. This CDR3 is built from 14 residues. This CDR3 reads CASSFAGTGNEQYF. The DNA for the CDR3 is TGTGCCAGCAGTTTCGCCGGGACAGGGAACGAGCAGTACTTC.

The chain recombines TRBV19 with TRBJ2-7, with 11 bases that match TRBD1. The CDR3 has 16 amino acids. V gave up 5 bases and J gave up 1 base; unmatched junction bases: 7. Germline values: CDR1 LNHDA, CDR2 SQIVND (reference sequence). CDR3 DNA sequence: TGTGCCAGTAGTCCCACCGGGACAGGGGGTTCCTACGAGCAGTACTTC. Translating gives CASSPTGTGGSYEQYF.

This rearrangement joins TRBV5-1 to TRBJ2-1; 7 bases are shared with TRBD2. Looked up from germline, CDR1 is SGHRS and CDR2 is YFSETQ. Trimming cost V 1 base and J 8 bases; bases outside gene matches: 6. The CDR3 is 14 amino acids. The CDR3 DNA reads TGCGCCAGCAGCTTGTTGCGGGGGTCGGATGAGCAGTTCTTC. Its translation: CASSLLRGSDEQFF.

This clone has just a few counts. The rearrangement uses TRBV7-8 and TRBJ2-7; 8 bases align to TRBD1. Germline lookup yields CDR1 SGHVS and CDR2 FQNEAQ. The CDR3 extends over 15 amino acids. Losses at the gene ends were 4 bases for V and 4 bases for J; bases not matched to a gene: 9. The DNA of the CDR3 is TGTGCCAGCAGCTCGATATTTGACAGGGGATACGAGCAGTACTTC. Its translation is CASSSIFDRGYEQYF. The full variable domain, its missing parts supplied by reference TRBV7-8 and TRBJ2-7, is GAGVSQSPRYKVAKRGQDVALRCDPISGHVSLFWYQQALGQGPEFLTYFQNEAQLDKSGLPSDRFFAERPEGSVSTLKIQRTQQEDSAVYLCASSSIFDRGYEQYFGPGTRLTVT.